Shown below are 24 T cell receptor beta chains from a single sample sequenced in a study of cytomegalovirus exposure and HLA in healthy donors. Repertoires were generated with immunoSEQ multiplex PCR, while TCRdb's copy carries only in-frame clones and drops some. The table records 150,000 to 180,000 clones, about 88% of them present only once. The sample consisted of PBMCs. The receptors here all came from a man aged 18 to 30 in good health and CMV-seropositive.

The rearrangement joins TRBV7-6 to TRBJ1-1, with 8 bases fitting TRBD1. The germline V gene has CDR1 SGHVS and CDR2 FNYEAQ. V was pared by 0 bases and J by 0 bases, with 9 bases of the junction left unmatched. The CDR3 contains 18 residues. CDR3 DNA: TGTGCCAGCAGCTTAGCGCAGGGGGCGGCCCAATTGAACACTGAAGCTTTCTTT. This sequence encodes CASSLAQGAAQLNTEAFF.

The chain recombines TRBV7-8 with TRBJ2-7; 11 nucleotides align to TRBD2. Trimming removed 5 bases from V and 2 bases from J; junction bases left unmatched: 8. There are 16 residues in the CDR3. Germline V gene data show CDR1 as SGHVS and CDR2 as FQNEAQ. The CDR3, as DNA: TGTGCCAGCAGCATAGAGGGACTAGCGGATCCCTACGAGCAGTACTTC. It translates to CASSIEGLADPYEQYF.

The rearrangement links TRBV6-1 to TRBJ2-6; possible D gene TRBD2, 6 bases. The V gene lost 3 bases and the J gene lost 4 bases, with 10 bases spanning the gap. Germline CDR1 MNHNS, CDR2 SASEGT. The CDR3 covers 15 residues. The CDR3 DNA reads TGTGCCAGCAGTGAGGGGGGAACGGGGGCCAACGTCCTGACTTTC. Amino acids: CASSEGGTGANVLTF.

V gene TRBV5-1 combines with J gene TRBJ2-5; 8 positions agree with TRBD1. This CDR3 has 14 residues. The V and J ends lost 4 bases and 4 bases, in that order; junction bases with no gene match: 6. Germline V lookup: CDR1 SGHRS, CDR2 YFSETQ. CDR3 nucleotide sequence: TGCGCCAGCAGCCCAGGGGGCGCTTTAGAGACCCAGTACTTC. Translating gives CASSPGGALETQYF.

V usage is TRBV7-6 and J usage is TRBJ2-3, with TRBD2 matching over 7 bases. Germline lookup yields CDR1 SGHVS and CDR2 FNYEAQ. This CDR3 is built from 16 residues. Unmatched junction bases numbered 8, after V lost 5 bases and J lost 0 bases. The CDR3 spells CASSPLGGSSTDTQYF. DNA of the CDR3: TGTGCCAGCAGCCCCCTCGGGGGGTCTAGCACAGATACGCAGTATTTT.

The chain employs TRBV15 and TRBJ1-3; D remains unclear. This CDR3 is 13 amino acids long. Trimming removed 5 bases at V and 2 bases at J, with 7 bases between. Germline CDR1 reads LNHNV; CDR2 reads YYDKDF (reference sequence). Written as DNA, the CDR3 is TGTGCCACCAGCCTGGGCACTGGAAACACCATATATTTT. It yields the protein CATSLGTGNTIYF.

The rearrangement joins TRBV5-6 to TRBJ1-2, with 9 bases lining up with TRBD1. CDR3 size: 15 residues. The V and J ends lost 2 bases and 1 base, in that order; junction bases with no gene match: 3. Germline lookup yields CDR1 SGHDT and CDR2 YYEEEE. CDR3 in amino acids: CASSFGTGINYGYTF. CDR3 bases: TGTGCCAGCAGCTTTGGGACAGGGATTAACTATGGCTACACCTTC. The whole variable domain, filled in from reference TRBV5-6 and TRBJ1-2, reads DAGVTQSPTHLIKTRGQQVTLRCSPKSGHDTVSWYQQALGQGPQFIFQYYEEEERQRGNFPDRFSGHQFPNYSSELNVNALLLGDSALYLCASSFGTGINYGYTFGSGTRLTVV.

The genes are TRBV7-3 and TRBJ2-5, with 15 bases identical to TRBD2. The CDR3 contains 15 residues. Germline trimming cut 5 bases from V and 5 bases from J; bases unmatched to any gene: 3. Germline V gene sequence: CDR1 SGHTA, CDR2 FQGTGA. Written as DNA, the CDR3 is TGTGCCAGCAGCCCGGGACTAGCGGGGGGCGAGACCCAGTACTTC. The encoded protein is CASSPGLAGGETQYF.

In this sample, this clone turned up once. The rearrangement joins TRBV15 to TRBJ1-2; the match to TRBD1 covers 8 bases. V lost 0 bases and J lost 8; bases outside the gene matches: 8. The length of the CDR3 is 15 residues. The V gene's germline CDR1 is LNHNV and CDR2 YYDKDF (reference sequence). CDR3 DNA: TGTGCCACCAGCAGAGATGACAGGGGCTCGGGGGGCTACACCTTC. Amino acid sequence: CATSRDDRGSGGYTF.

This sequence joins TRBV7-6 and TRBJ2-1; 7 bases fit TRBD2. The V gene end was trimmed by 1 base and the J gene end by 2 bases; junction bases not matched to a gene: 2. The CDR3 is 15 amino acids. Germline CDR1 reads SGHVS; CDR2 reads FNYEAQ. CDR3 region: CASSLGRETYNEQFF. DNA of the CDR3: TGTGCCAGCAGCTTAGGGCGGGAGACCTACAATGAGCAGTTCTTC.

The rearrangement links TRBV20-1 to TRBJ1-3; tentatively, D is TRBD1 (5 bases). The CDR3 covers 11 residues. The V end lost 3 bases, the J end lost 7 bases, and 7 bases lay between the germline ends. CDR1 and CDR2 (germline): DFQATT, SNEGSKA (reference sequence). In DNA, the CDR3 is TGCAGTGCTAGGAAGGGGAACACCATATATTTT. It yields the protein CSARKGNTIYF.

The rearrangement uses TRBV7-3 and TRBJ2-3, with a possible D match to TRBD1 (5 bases). The germline gives CDR1 SGHTA, CDR2 FQGTGA. The CDR3 contains 15 residues. Trimming stripped 5 bases from V and 2 bases from J, with 14 bases between. The CDR3 sequence is CASSPGVGVTDTQYF. The CDR3 coding sequence is TGTGCCAGCAGCCCCGGAGTAGGGGTCACAGATACGCAGTATTTT.

The chain carries TRBV5-1 and TRBJ2-5; D possibly corresponds to TRBD2 (6 bases). Per germline, CDR1 SGHRS and CDR2 YFSETQ. CDR3 length: 18 residues. V lost 4 bases and J 3 bases, leaving 25 bases between the germline ends. In DNA, the CDR3 is TGCGCCAGCAGCCCCGCGCGGGCGGGGCCCAATCTTGAAGAGACCCAGTACTTC. It yields the protein CASSPARAGPNLEETQYF.

The chain has TRBV15 and TRBJ2-1; D gene unclear. Deletions cut 1 base from V and 6 bases from J, with 13 bases between. The CDR3 totals 15 residues. CDR1 is LNHNV, CDR2 YYDKDF, per germline (reference sequence). CDR3 DNA: TGTGCCACCAGCAGAGGTGACAAGGTAGGCAATGAGCAGTTCTTC. Translating it yields CATSRGDKVGNEQFF. Drawing the rest from reference TRBV15 and TRBJ2-1, the complete variable domain is DAMVIQNPRYQVTQFGKPVTLSCSQTLNHNVMYWYQQKSSQAPKLLFHYYDKDFNNEADTPDNFQSRRPNTSFCFLDIRSPGLGDTAMYLCATSRGDKVGNEQFFGPGTRLTVL.

Only one count was recorded for this clone. The gene calls are TRBV15 and TRBJ2-1; a possible D gene is TRBD2 (6 bases). The CDR3 length is 15 residues. V dropped 0 bases and J dropped 6 bases, with 12 bases sitting between them. Looked up from germline, CDR1 is LNHNV and CDR2 is YYDKDF (reference sequence). In DNA form, the CDR3 reads TGTGCCACCAGCAGAGATCTAGCGACGAGCAATGAGCAGTTCTTC. Its protein product is CATSRDLATSNEQFF. The whole variable domain, remainder taken from reference TRBV15 and TRBJ2-1, is DAMVIQNPRYQVTQFGKPVTLSCSQTLNHNVMYWYQQKSSQAPKLLFHYYDKDFNNEADTPDNFQSRRPNTSFCFLDIRSPGLGDTAMYLCATSRDLATSNEQFFGPGTRLTVL.

The rearrangement links TRBV30 to TRBJ1-1, with D perhaps TRBD1 (5 bases). The CDR3 runs 13 residues. The germline V gene encodes CDR1 GTSNPN and CDR2 SVGIG (reference sequence). Trimming shortened V by 2 bases and J by 1 base, and 8 bases separated the two germline ends. CDR3 in amino acids: CAWSSQGNTEAFF. Here the CDR3 DNA reads TGTGCCTGGAGTAGTCAGGGGAACACTGAAGCTTTCTTT.

The chain has TRBV18 and TRBJ1-5; TRBD1 might be the D (6 bases). The V gene's germline CDR1 is KGHSH and CDR2 LQKENI. The CDR3 has 16 residues. V was pared by 1 base and J by 6 bases, with 16 bases between. DNA of the CDR3: TGTGCCAGCTCACCACAGGGGCAGGGGTCAGGTCAGCCCCAGCATTTT. This gives the protein CASSPQGQGSGQPQHF. Combining the CDR3 with reference TRBV18 and TRBJ1-5 gives the whole variable domain NAGVMQNPRHLVRRRGQEARLRCSPMKGHSHVYWYRQLPEEGLKFMVYLQKENIIDESGMPKERFSAEFPKEGPSILRIQQVVRGDSAAYFCASSPQGQGSGQPQHFGDGTRLSIL.

The V and J genes are TRBV6-4 and TRBJ2-4; possibly TRBD2 for D (5 bases). V lost 3 bases and J lost 2, with 17 bases in between. CDR3 length: 17 amino acids. Looked up from germline, CDR1 is MRHNA and CDR2 is SNTAGT. The CDR3 DNA follows: TGTGCCAGCAGTGATTCGACCGGACTCCATACCAAAAACATTCAGTACTTC. It is translated as CASSDSTGLHTKNIQYF.

This chain connects TRBV5-1 to TRBJ1-1; D remains ambiguous. Per the germline V gene, CDR1 is SGHRS and CDR2 is YFSETQ. Trimming pared 3 bases from V and 1 base from J, leaving 16 bases between. CDR3 length equals 16 residues. The DNA of the CDR3 is TGCGCCAGCAGCTCAACTTTGTTACCCCCGAACACTGAAGCTTTCTTT. It translates to CASSSTLLPPNTEAFF.

This sequence joins TRBV19 and TRBJ2-2; D is perhaps TRBD1 (5 bases). CDR3 length equals 15 residues. From germline, CDR1 is LNHDA and CDR2 SQIVND (reference sequence). Trimming left V 5 bases short and J 2 bases short, with 12 bases between. The CDR3 DNA is TGTGCCAGTAGTTCATGGGGCGCAAACACCGGGGAGCTGTTTTTT. This encodes CASSSWGANTGELFF.

The gene calls are TRBV5-5 and TRBJ1-2, with 8 nucleotides matching TRBD1. CDR3 length: 15 residues. CDR1 is SGHKS and CDR2 is YYEKEE in the germline V gene (reference sequence). Trimming at V came to 0 bases and at J to 7 bases, leaving 8 bases not matched to a gene. The CDR3, as DNA: TGTGCCAGCAGCTTGGGCTTCCAGGGGGCTGGTGGCTACACCTTC. It translates to CASSLGFQGAGGYTF. The full variable domain, its missing parts supplied by reference TRBV5-5 and TRBJ1-2, is DAGVTQSPTHLIKTRGQQVTLRCSPISGHKSVSWYQQVLGQGPQFIFQYYEKEERGRGNFPDRFSARQFPNYSSELNVNALLLGDSALYLCASSLGFQGAGGYTFGSGTRLTVV.

This chain joins TRBV18 and TRBJ1-5; tentative D call: TRBD1 (5 bases). Germline V CDR1 and CDR2: KGHSH, LQKENI. The CDR3 extends over 15 amino acids. Trimming left V 2 bases short and J 6 bases short, with 14 bases between. CDR3 loop: CASSPSLRVGQPQHF. CDR3 sequence (DNA): TGTGCCAGCTCACCATCCCTCAGGGTAGGTCAGCCCCAGCATTTT.

The chain is built from TRBV5-1 and TRBJ1-3; a possible D gene is TRBD1 (5 bases). V dropped 0 bases and J dropped 1 base, with 14 bases sitting between them. Germline CDR1 and CDR2: SGHRS and YFSETQ. The CDR3 extends over 17 amino acids. The CDR3 sequence: CASSLGGQGGSGNTIYF. The CDR3 nucleotides are TGCGCCAGCAGCTTGGGGGGCCAGGGAGGATCTGGAAACACCATATATTTT.

This clone was seen a few times. The chain joins TRBV4-1 to TRBJ2-7; TRBD2 matches at 8 bases. Trimming cost V 0 bases and J 9 bases; bases outside gene matches: 7. The CDR3 length is 14 residues. The germline gives CDR1 MGHRA, CDR2 YSYEKL. CDR3 sequence: CASSQERGGMGQYF. CDR3 nucleotide sequence: TGCGCCAGCAGCCAAGAACGCGGGGGGATGGGGCAGTACTTC.